This record looks at one TCR beta chain sequence and its context. This receptor's antigen is unknown. This sample is drawn from a study of CXCR3-negative and CXCR3-positive naive CD8 T cells (dated 2019 in TCRdb). Study-level background: About 135 million TRB reads were obtained in total, roughly 1.5 +/- 0.3 million reads per library. Data from 11 donors, pooled across two independent experiments, went into the diversity and physicochemical repertoire analyses. The TRBV-TRBJ cluster analysis covered naive subsets from 5 donors and memory cells from 3 donors. The investigation overall reported the following: TRB CDR3s from CXCR3-positive naive cells showed higher hydrophobicity (lower Kidera factor 4), lower energy, and higher strength and volume indices than CXCR3-negative naive cells. Within the same donor, TRBV-TRBJ usage looked similar between naive CXCR3-negative and CXCR3-positive cells, but memory cells had distinct patterns. Comparably high repertoire diversity was found in both naive subsets, whereas much lower repertoire diversity was found in memory CD8+ T cells. Because surface CD5, which has been linked to self-reactivity in mice, was comparable between naive subsets, TCR interaction strength was also inferred from TRB CDR3 physicochemical properties. Freshly isolated PBMCs were used for most assays because CXCR3 expression went down partially after cryopreservation.

The germline V gene (reference sequence) supplies CDR1 SSHAT and CDR2 FNYEAQ. The CDR3, cysteine through phenylalanine, is 15 amino acids long. DNA is not on record. For every CD8+ T cell subset, over 250,000 cells were flow-sorted straight into RLT lysis buffer, and each subset was sorted in triplicate. To keep memory contaminants out, a stringent definition of naive CD8+ T cells was applied: CD45RO-CCR7+CD27+CD95-. Using standard density gradient centrifugation, peripheral blood mononuclear cells were isolated from buffy coats. A FACSAria III was used to flow-sort naive CD8+ T cells into CXCR3-negative and CXCR3-positive populations. Total RNA was extracted from sorted cells using an RNeasy Mini Kit. Sequencing instrument: NextSeq 550. The Human TCR Profiling Kit (MiLaboratory) was used to prepare UMI-labeled 5' RACE TRB cDNA libraries. The full amount of extracted RNA was used for cDNA synthesis, and the full amount of resulting cDNA was used for PCR amplification. Libraries were prepared in parallel with an identical number of PCR cycles. Processing in the source paper ran as follows. MIGEC and MiXCR extracted about 48,000 +/- 9,800 unique UMI-labeled TRB cDNA molecules per library, requiring at least two reads per UMI. An average of approximately 40,000 +/- 10,000 functional in-frame TRB CDR3 nucleotide clonotypes without stop codons was found per library. After each sample was downsampled to 5000 UMI-labeled TRB molecules, VDJtools was used to calculate diversity metrics such as normalized Shannon-Wiener and Chao1. Clonotype-size-weighted physicochemical properties of the central five CDR3 residues (interaction energy, strength, volume and Kidera factor 4) were computed in VDJtools. Reads reprocessed by TCRdb are summarized as one entry per CDR3 protein sequence, and DNA is absent. The V and J calls and clone size are TCRdb's, not the authors'. The sample's table covers some 150,000 distinct CDR3 sequences. The ten largest clones add up to around 0.28% of the sample.

This receptor was obtained from a human donor in good health. Some clones in this sample may be carry-over from other donors' samples. Sequencing was done on a sample of naive CXCR3+ CD8+ T cells from blood. The cell subset or site label of this sample denotes: CD45RO-CCR7+CD27+CD95- naive CD8+ T cells expressing CXCR3 (TNR3+). The chain is assembled from TRBV7-7 and TRBJ1-4; there is no DNA to check the TCRdb D call of TRBD1. This receptor carries the CDR3 CASSSTGYTNEKLFF.